The entry that follows covers one TCR beta chain sequence. The antigen remains unidentified. This record belongs to a study of human T cells and chemical hapten exposure. TCRdb fed the RACE reads into MiXCR, producing one record per CDR3 protein. The sample lists about 60,000 distinct CDR3 sequences; about 11% were seen once. Time point defined: pre-sensitization, week 0. Documented treatment: therapeutic diphenylcyclopropenone sensitization with weekly scalp DPC. Study-wide points: The formation of large CDR3 similarity clusters by expanded TCRs significantly exceeded that of controls.

The germline gives CDR1 MNHEY, CDR2 SVGAGI. After removal of 2 bases from V and 10 bases from J, the junction contained 6 bases not matched to a gene. This CDR3 is built from 15 residues. The clonotype originates from a woman in her thirties or forties with alopecia areata. Some clones in this sample may be carry-over from other donors' samples. The chain employs TRBV6-5 and TRBJ2-1, with 12 bases that match TRBD1. The sequencing used whole blood, collected in connection with sensitization to the hapten diphenylcyclopropenone (DPC). The CDR3 coding sequence is TGTGCCAGCAGTTACAGGGGACAGGGGGCTGGGGAGCAGTTCTTC. Its translation is CASSYRGQGAGEQFF.